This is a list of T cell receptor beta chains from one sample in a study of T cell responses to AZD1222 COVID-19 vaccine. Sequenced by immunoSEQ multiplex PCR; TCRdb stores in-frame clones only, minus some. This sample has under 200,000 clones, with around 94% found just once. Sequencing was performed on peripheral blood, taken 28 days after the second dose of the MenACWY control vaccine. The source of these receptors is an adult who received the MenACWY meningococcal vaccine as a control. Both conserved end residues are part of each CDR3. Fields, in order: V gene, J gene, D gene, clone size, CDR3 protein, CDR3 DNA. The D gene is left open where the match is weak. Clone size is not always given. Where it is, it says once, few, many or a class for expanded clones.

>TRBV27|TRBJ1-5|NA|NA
CASSLTTGMDQPQHF
TGTGCCAGCAGTTTAACTACAGGCATGGATCAGCCCCAGCATTTT
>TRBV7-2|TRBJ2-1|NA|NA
CASSSRLGRNEQFF
TGTGCCAGCAGCTCTCGACTAGGTCGCAATGAGCAGTTCTTC
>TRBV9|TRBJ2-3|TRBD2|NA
CASSLGGTSTDTQYF
TGTGCCAGCAGCTTGGGAGGGACTAGCACAGATACGCAGTATTTT
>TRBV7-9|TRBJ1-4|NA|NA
CASSEPGTGEKLFF
TGTGCCAGCAGCGAGCCCGGTACGGGGGAAAAACTGTTTTTT
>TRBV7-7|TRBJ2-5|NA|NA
CASSPEGETQYF
TGTGCCAGCAGCCCCGAGGGCGAGACCCAGTACTTC
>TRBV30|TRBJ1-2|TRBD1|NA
CAWSNQGGGYTF
TGTGCCTGGAGTAACCAGGGGGGCGGCTACACCTTC
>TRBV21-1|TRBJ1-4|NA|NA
CASRGQSTNEKLFF
TGTGCCAGCAGAGGACAGTCAACTAATGAAAAACTGTTTTTT
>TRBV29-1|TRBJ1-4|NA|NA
CSGGRGNEKLFF
TGCAGCGGGGGCAGGGGAAATGAAAAACTGTTTTTT
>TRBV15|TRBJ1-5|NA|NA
CATSGGSSNQPQHF
TGTGCCACCAGTGGGGGCTCAAGCAATCAGCCCCAGCATTTT
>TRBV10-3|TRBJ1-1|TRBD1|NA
CAITTGQGATEAFF
TGTGCCATCACCACGGGACAGGGGGCCACTGAAGCTTTCTTT
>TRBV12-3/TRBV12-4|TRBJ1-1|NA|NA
CASSSTRTSEAFF
TGTGCCAGCAGTTCTACGAGAACATCTGAAGCTTTCTTT
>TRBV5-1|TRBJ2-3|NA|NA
CASSKEGARLDTQYF
TGCGCCAGCAGCAAGGAAGGGGCGCGATTAGATACGCAGTATTTT
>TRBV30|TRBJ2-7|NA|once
CAWSVPRGLSYEQYF
TGTGCCTGGAGTGTCCCGCGGGGCCTATCCTACGAGCAGTACTTC
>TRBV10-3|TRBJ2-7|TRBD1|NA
CAISGQGLFDYEQYF
TGTGCCATCAGTGGACAGGGGCTCTTCGACTACGAGCAGTACTTC
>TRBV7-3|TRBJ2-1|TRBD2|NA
CASSLVLAGANEQFF
TGTGCCAGCAGCTTAGTACTAGCGGGAGCAAATGAGCAGTTCTTC
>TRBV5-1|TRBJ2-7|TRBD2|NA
CASSPQAGVYEQYF
TGCGCCAGCAGCCCACAAGCGGGAGTATACGAGCAGTACTTC
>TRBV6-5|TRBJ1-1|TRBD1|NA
CASRLQGARHTEAFF
TGTGCCAGCAGACTACAGGGGGCCCGGCACACTGAAGCTTTCTTT
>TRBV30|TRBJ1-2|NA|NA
CAWSSPGWPYGYTF
TGTGCCTGGAGTTCCCCGGGTTGGCCCTATGGCTACACCTTC
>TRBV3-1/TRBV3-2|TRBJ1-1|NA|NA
CASSQDHPIFDIEAFF
TGTGCCAGCAGCCAAGATCACCCGATATTCGATATTGAAGCTTTCTTT
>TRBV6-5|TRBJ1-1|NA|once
CASSSGVRAFF
TGTGCCAGCAGTAGTGGGGTGCGAGCTTTCTTT
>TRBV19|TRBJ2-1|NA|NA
CASSPRDLPPGFEQFF
TGTGCCAGTAGTCCCCGGGACCTCCCGCCTGGGTTCGAGCAGTTCTTC
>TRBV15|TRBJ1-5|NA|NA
CATSSQDLAQHF
TGTGCCACCAGCAGCCAGGACTTGGCCCAGCATTTT
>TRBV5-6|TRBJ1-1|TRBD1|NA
CASSLLTGVKDTEAFF
TGTGCCAGCAGCTTGTTGACAGGGGTTAAGGACACTGAAGCTTTCTTT
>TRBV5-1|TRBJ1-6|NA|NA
CASSPEWGGDNSPLHF
TGCGCCAGCAGTCCAGAATGGGGGGGGGATAATTCACCCCTCCACTTT
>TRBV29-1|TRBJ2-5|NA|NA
CSVEEQRPETQYF
TGCAGCGTTGAAGAGCAGCGTCCAGAGACCCAGTACTTC
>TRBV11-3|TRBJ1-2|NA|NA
CASSLSHGANYGYTF
TGTGCCAGCAGCCTAAGCCACGGAGCCAACTATGGCTACACCTTC
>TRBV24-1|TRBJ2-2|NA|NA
CATSDGSGPRAGELFF
TGTGCCACCAGTGATGGTAGCGGACCTAGGGCCGGGGAGCTGTTTTTT
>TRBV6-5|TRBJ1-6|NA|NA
CASSYLQTDNSPLHF
TGTGCCAGCAGTTATCTGCAGACAGATAATTCACCCCTCCACTTT
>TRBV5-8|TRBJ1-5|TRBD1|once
CASSLARTGGQPQHF
TGTGCCAGCAGCTTGGCCCGGACAGGAGGCCAGCCCCAGCATTTT
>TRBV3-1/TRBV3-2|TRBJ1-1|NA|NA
CASSQVRGVEAFF
TGTGCCAGCAGCCAAGTCCGAGGGGTTGAAGCTTTCTTT
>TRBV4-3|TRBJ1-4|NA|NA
CASSQDTVPAGNGKLFF
TGCGCCAGCAGCCAAGATACGGTCCCCGCGGGTAACGGAAAACTGTTTTTT
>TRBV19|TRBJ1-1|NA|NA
CASSRGAGLGTEAFF
TGTGCCAGTAGTCGGGGGGCAGGGTTGGGGACTGAAGCTTTCTTT
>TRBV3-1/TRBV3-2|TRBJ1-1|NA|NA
CASSRTGSTEAFF
TGTGCCAGCAGCCGAACAGGGTCCACTGAAGCTTTCTTT
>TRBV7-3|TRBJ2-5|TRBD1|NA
CASSSGTGGRETQYF
TGTGCCAGCAGCTCCGGGACAGGGGGTCGAGAGACCCAGTACTTC
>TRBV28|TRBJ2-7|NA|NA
CASSLTGFFDEQYF
TGTGCCAGCAGTTTAACAGGGTTTTTCGACGAGCAGTACTTC
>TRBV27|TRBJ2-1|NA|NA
CASSILPTRSESYNEQFF
TGTGCCAGCAGTATCCTTCCGACTCGGTCGGAGTCCTACAATGAGCAGTTCTTC
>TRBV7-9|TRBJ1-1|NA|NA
CASSSHPAHLQKAFF
TGTGCCAGCAGCTCCCACCCCGCCCATCTACAGAAAGCTTTCTTT
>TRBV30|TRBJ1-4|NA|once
CAWSVQSYATNEKLFF
TGTGCCTGGAGTGTGCAGTCCTATGCAACTAATGAAAAACTGTTTTTT
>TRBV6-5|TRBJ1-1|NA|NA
CASTWGRDTEAFF
TGTGCCAGCACCTGGGGGCGGGACACTGAAGCTTTCTTT
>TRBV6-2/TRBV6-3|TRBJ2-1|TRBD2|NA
CASSSPGLEVF
TGTGCCAGCAGTTCACCGGGACTAGAGGTCTTC
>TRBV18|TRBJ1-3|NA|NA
CASSETTGNTIYF
TGTGCCAGCTCAGAGACGACAGGAAACACCATATATTTT
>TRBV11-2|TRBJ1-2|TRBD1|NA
CASSLGWTGGYGYTF
TGTGCCAGCAGCTTAGGGTGGACAGGGGGCTATGGCTACACCTTC
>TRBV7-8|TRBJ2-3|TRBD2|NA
CASSLALAGGTDTQYF
TGTGCCAGCAGCTTAGCACTAGCGGGAGGCACAGATACGCAGTATTTT
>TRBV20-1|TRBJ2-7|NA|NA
CSASSGYEQYF
TGCAGTGCTAGTTCCGGATACGAGCAGTACTTC
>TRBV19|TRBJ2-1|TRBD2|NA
CASNEGLAGTTWGDEQFF
TGTGCCAGTAACGAGGGACTAGCGGGAACGACGTGGGGCGATGAGCAGTTCTTC
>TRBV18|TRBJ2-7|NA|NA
CASSPSLGPVDGYEQYF
TGTGCCAGCTCACCAAGTCTGGGGCCCGTTGACGGCTACGAGCAGTACTTC
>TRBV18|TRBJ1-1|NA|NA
CASSSGSQMDTEAFF
TGTGCCAGCTCATCGGGGTCTCAGATGGACACTGAAGCTTTCTTT